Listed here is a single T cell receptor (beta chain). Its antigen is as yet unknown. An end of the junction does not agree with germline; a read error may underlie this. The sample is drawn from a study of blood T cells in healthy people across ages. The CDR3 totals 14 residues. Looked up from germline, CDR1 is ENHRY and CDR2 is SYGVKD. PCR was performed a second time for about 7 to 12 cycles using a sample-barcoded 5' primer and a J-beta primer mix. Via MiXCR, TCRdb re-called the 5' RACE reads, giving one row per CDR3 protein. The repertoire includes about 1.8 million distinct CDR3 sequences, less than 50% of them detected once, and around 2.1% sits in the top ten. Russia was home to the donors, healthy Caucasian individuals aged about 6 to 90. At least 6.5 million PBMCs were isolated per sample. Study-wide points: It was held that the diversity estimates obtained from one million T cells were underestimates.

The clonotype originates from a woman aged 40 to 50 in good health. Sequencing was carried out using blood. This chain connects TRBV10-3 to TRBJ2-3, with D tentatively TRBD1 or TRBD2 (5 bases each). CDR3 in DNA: TGTGCCACCAGTGAGGGGCCTAGCACAGATACGCAGTATTTT. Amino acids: CATSEGPSTDTQYF.